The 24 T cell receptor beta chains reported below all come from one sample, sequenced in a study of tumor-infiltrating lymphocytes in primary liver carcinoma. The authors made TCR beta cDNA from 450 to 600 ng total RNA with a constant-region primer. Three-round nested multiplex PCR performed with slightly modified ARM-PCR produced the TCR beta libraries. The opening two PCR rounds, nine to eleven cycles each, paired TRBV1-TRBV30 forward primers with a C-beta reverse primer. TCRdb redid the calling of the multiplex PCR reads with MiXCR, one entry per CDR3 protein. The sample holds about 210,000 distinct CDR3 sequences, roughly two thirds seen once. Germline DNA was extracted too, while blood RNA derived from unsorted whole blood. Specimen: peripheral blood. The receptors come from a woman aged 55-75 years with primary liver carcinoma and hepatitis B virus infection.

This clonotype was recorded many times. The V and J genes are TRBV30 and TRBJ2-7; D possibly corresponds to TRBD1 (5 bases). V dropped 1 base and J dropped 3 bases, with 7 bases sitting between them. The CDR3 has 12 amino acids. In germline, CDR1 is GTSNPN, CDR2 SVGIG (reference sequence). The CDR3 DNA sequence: TGTGCCTGGAGTGGTACAGGCTACGAGCAGTACTTC. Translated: CAWSGTGYEQYF.

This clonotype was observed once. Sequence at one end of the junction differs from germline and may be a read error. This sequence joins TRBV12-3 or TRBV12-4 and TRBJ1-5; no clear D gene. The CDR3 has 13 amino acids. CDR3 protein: CACSLSRSQPQHF. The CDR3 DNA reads TGTGCCTGCAGTTTAAGTAGGAGTCAGCCCCAGCATTTT.

The CDR3 nucleotides read TGCGCCAGCAGCTTCCTTAGCGGGAGCGCCTTCGAGCAGTACTTC. It codes for CASSFLSGSAFEQYF. The chain links TRBV5-1 to TRBJ2-7; 9 bases agree with TRBD2. CDR3 length: 15 amino acids. The V and J ends lost 2 bases and 6 bases, in that order; junction bases with no gene match: 9. Germline assignment: CDR1 SGHRS and CDR2 YFSETQ.

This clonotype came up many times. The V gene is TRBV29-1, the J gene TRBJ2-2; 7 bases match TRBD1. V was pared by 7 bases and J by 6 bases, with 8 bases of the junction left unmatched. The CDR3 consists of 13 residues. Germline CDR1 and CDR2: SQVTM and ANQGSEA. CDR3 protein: CSAVTGLPGELFF. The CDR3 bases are TGCAGCGCTGTGACAGGGCTCCCCGGGGAGCTGTTTTTT.

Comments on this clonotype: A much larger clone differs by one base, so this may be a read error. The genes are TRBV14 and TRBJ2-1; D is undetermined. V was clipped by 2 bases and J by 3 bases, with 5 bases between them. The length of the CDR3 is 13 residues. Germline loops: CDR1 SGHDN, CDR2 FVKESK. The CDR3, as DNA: TGTGCCAGCAGCCAAAGGAACTACAATGAGCAGTTCTTC. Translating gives CASSQRNYNEQFF.

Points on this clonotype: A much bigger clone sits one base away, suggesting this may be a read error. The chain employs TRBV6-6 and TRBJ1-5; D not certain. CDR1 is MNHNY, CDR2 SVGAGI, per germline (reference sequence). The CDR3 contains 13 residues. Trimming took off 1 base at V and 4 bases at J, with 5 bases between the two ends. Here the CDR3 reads CASSYCRNQPQHF. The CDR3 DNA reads TGTGCCAGCAGTTACTGTCGAAATCAGCCCCAGCATTTT.

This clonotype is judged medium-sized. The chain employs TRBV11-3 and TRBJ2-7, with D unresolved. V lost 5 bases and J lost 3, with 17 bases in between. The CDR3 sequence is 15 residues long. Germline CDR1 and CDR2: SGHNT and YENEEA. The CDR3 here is CASSLEPLGIYEQYF. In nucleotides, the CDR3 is TGTGCCAGCAGCCTGGAACCCCTAGGGATCTACGAGCAGTACTTC.

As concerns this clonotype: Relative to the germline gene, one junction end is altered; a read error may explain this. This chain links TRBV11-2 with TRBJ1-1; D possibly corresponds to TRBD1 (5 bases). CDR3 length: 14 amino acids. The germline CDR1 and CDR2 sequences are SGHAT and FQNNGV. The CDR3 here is CASSLAEGNTEAFF. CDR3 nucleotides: TGTGCCAGCAGCTTAGCAGAGGGGAACACTGAAGCTTTCTTC. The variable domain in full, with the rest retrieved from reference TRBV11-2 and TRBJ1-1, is EAGVAQSPRYKIIEKRQSVAFWCNPISGHATLYWYQQILGQGPKLLIQFQNNGVVDDSQLPKDRFSAERLKGVDSTLKIQPAKLEDSAVYLCASSLAEGNTEAFFGQGTRLTVV.

The CDR3 region has the DNA TGTGCCAGCAGAGAGGGGACAGCGAATCAGCCCCAGCATTTT. This encodes CASREGTANQPQHF. The chain links TRBV28 to TRBJ1-5; 7 bases are a match to TRBD1. Looked up from germline, CDR1 is MDHEN and CDR2 is SYDVKM. With V trimmed by 6 bases and J by 4 bases, 6 bases remained unmatched. There are 14 residues in the CDR3.

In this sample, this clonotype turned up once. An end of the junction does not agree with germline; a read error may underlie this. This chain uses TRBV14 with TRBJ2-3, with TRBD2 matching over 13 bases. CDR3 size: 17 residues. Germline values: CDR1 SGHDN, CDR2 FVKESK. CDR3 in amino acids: CACSQGIRLAGGLTQYF. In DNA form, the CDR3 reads TGTGCCTGCAGCCAGGGGATTAGACTAGCGGGAGGCCTAACGCAGTATTTT.

The CDR3 DNA follows: TGTGCCAGCAGCTTAGAGATGGGACTAGAGGGAGTCGGCTGTCCCGGGGAGCTGTTTTTT. This translates into CASSLEMGLEGVGCPGELFF. V gene TRBV11-3 combines with J gene TRBJ2-2; TRBD2 matches 8 bases. The CDR3 extends over 20 amino acids. Per germline, CDR1 SGHNT and CDR2 YENEEA. V shed 0 bases, J shed 6 bases, and the junction held 18 bases outside the gene matches.

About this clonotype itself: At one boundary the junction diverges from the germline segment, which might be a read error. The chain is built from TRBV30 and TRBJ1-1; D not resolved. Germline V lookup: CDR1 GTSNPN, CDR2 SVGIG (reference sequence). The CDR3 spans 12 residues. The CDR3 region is CAFLILGTVAFF. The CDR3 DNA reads TGTGCCTTCCTCATCCTAGGCACTGTAGCTTTCTTT.

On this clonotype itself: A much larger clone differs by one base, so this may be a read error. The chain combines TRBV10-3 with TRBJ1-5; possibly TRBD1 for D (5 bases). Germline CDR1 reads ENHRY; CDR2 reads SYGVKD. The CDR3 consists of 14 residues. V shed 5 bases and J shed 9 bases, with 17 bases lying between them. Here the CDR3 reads CAISQRGEGRPQHF. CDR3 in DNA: TGTGCCATCAGTCAGCGGGGGGAAGGGCGGCCCCAGCATTTT.

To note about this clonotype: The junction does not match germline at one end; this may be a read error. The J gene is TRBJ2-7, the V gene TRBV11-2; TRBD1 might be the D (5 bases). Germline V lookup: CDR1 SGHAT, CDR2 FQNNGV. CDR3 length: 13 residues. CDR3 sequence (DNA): TGTGCCAACAGCCGCACAGGAACCTACGAGCAGTATTTC. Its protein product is CANSRTGTYEQYF.

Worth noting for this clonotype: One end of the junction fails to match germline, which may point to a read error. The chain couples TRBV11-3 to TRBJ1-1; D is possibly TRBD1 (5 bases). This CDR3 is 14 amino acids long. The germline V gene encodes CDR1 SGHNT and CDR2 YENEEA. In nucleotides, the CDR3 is TGTGCCAACAGCCTAACCGGGGGGTACATTGAAGCTTTCTTT. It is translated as CANSLTGGYIEAFF.

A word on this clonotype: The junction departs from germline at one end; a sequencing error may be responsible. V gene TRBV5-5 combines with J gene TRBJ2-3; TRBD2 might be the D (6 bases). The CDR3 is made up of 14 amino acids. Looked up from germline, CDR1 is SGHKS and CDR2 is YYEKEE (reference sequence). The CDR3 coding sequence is TGTGCCAGGAGCTGGGAGGTTACGACAGATACGGAGTATTTT. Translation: CARSWEVTTDTEYF.

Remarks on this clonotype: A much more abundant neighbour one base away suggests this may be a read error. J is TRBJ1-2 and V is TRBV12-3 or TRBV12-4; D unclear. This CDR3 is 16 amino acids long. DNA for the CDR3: TGTGCCAGCAGTTTAGACGCAGCTCAGCGGTTTGAGGGCTACGCCTTC. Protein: CASSLDAAQRFEGYAF.

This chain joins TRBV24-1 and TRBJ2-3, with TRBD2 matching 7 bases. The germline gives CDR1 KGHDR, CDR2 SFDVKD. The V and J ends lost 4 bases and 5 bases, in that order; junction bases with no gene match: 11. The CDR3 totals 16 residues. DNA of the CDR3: TGTGCCACCAGTGAGGCTGGCGGGAGCCGTAAAGATACGCAGTATTTT. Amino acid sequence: CATSEAGGSRKDTQYF.

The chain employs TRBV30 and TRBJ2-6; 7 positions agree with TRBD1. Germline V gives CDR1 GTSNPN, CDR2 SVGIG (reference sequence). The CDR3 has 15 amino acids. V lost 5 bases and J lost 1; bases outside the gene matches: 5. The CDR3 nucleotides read TGTGCCTGGGAGAGGGGGCTGTCTGGGGCCAACGTCCTGACTTTC. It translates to CAWERGLSGANVLTF.

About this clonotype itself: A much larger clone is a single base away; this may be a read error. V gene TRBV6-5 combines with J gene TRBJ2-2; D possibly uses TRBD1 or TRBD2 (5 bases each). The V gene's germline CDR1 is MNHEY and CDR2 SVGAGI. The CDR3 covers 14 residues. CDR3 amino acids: CTSSYSGLDGELFF. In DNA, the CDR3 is TGTACCAGCAGTTACTCGGGGCTAGACGGGGAGCTGTTTTTT.

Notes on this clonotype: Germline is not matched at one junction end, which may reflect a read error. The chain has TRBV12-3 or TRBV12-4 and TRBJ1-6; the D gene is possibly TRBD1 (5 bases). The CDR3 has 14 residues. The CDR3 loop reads CASSSVAGRSPLYF. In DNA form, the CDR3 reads TGTGCCAGCAGCTCGGTGGCAGGGAGATCACCCCTCTACTTT.

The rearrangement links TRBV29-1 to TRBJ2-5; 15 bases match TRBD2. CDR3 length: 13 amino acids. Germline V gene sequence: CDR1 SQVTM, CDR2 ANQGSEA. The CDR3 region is CNKGLAGGETQYF. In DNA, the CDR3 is TGCAACAAGGGACTAGCGGGAGGAGAGACCCAGTACTTC.

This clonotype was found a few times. The CDR3 protein is CASSRGPEAFF. As DNA, the CDR3 is TGTGCCAGCAGTAGGGGCCCTGAAGCTTTCTTT. The genes are TRBV6-1 and TRBJ1-1; D is perhaps TRBD1 (5 bases). Germline CDR1 is MNHNS and CDR2 is SASEGT. The CDR3 consists of 11 residues. V was clipped by 5 bases and J by 6 bases, with 7 bases between them.

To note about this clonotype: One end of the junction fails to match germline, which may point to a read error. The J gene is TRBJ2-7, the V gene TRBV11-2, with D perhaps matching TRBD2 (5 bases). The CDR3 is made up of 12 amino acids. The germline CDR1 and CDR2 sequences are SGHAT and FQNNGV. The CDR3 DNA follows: TGTGCCAGCAGCTCCTGGAGGCAGCCACAATCCTTC. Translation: CASSSWRQPQSF.